This entry lists 2 T cell receptor beta chains sequenced from one sample in a study of blood T cell repertoires in COVID-19. Generated by immunoSEQ multiplex PCR, the TCRdb table keeps only in-frame clones and is missing some. The sample holds approximately 59,000 clones, roughly nine tenths seen once. Specimen: peripheral blood. All receptors come from a human donor in a cohort sampled during active COVID-19.

The V call is TRBV29-1, the J call TRBJ2-3, with unresolved D. The germline V gene encodes CDR1 SQVTM and CDR2 ANQGSEA. Deletions cut 2 bases from V and 4 bases from J, with 10 bases between. The CDR3 is 13 residues long. The CDR3 DNA reads TGCAGCGTTGAACGTAGCTCCCCAGATACGCAGTATTTT. This translates into CSVERSSPDTQYF.

The chain has TRBV6-6 and TRBJ1-5; D gene uncertain. The CDR3 loop spans 16 amino acids. V was cut by 0 bases and J by 6 bases, with 15 bases left in between. Germline loops: CDR1 MNHNY, CDR2 SVGAGI (reference sequence). This CDR3 is CASSYSGFREFQPQHF. DNA of the CDR3: TGTGCCAGCAGTTACTCAGGGTTCCGGGAGTTTCAGCCCCAGCATTTT.